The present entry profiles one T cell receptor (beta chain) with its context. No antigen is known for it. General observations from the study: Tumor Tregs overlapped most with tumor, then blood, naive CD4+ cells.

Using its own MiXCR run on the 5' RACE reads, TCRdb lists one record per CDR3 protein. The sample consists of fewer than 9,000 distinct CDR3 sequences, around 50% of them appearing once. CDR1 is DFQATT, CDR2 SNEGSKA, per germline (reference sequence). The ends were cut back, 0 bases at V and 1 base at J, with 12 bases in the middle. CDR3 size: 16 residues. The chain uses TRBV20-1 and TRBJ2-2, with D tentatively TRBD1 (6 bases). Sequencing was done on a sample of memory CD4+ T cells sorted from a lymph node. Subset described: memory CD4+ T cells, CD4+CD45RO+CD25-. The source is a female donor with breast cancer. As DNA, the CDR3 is TGCAGTGCTAGAGAGGTCTGGGGGCTGAACACCGGGGAGCTGTTTTTT. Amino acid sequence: CSAREVWGLNTGELFF.